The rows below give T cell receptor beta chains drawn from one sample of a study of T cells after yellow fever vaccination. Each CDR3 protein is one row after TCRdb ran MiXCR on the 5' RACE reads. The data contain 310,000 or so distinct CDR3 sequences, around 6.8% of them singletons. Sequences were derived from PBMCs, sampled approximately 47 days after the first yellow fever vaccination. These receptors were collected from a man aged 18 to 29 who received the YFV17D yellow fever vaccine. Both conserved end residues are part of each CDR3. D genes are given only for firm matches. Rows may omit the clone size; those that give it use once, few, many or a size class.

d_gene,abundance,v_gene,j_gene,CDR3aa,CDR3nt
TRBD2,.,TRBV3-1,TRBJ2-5,CASTQGGGPFARETQYF,TGTGCCTCCACCCAAGGCGGGGGGCCTTTTGCGAGGGAGACCCAGTACTTC
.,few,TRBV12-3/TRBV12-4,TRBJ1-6,CASSLSPGTPLHF,TGTGCCAGCAGTTTGAGTCCGGGGACACCCCTCCACTTT
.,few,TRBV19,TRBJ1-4,CASSRRSTSGKLFF,TGTGCCAGTAGTAGGAGGTCGACATCAGGAAAACTGTTTTTT
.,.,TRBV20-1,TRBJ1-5,CSARDRFKQDNQPQHF,TGCAGTGCTAGAGATCGTTTTAAGCAGGACAATCAGCCCCAGCATTTT
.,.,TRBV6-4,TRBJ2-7,CASSDSAGPLDEQYF,TGTGCCAGCAGTGACTCGGCAGGCCCTCTGGACGAGCAGTACTTC
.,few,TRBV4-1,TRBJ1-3,CASSQDWYRSGNTIYF,TGCGCCAGCAGCCAAGATTGGTACCGCTCTGGAAACACCATATATTTT
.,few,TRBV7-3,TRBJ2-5,CASSLTGGGGFETQYF,TGTGCCAGCAGCTTAACGGGGGGCGGGGGATTCGAGACCCAGTACTTC
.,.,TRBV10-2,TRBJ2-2,CASRYPGQGGGELFF,TGCGCCAGCAGGTACCCCGGGCAGGGCGGCGGGGAGCTGTTTTTT
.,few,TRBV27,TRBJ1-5,CASSPGGYSNQPQHF,TGTGCCAGCAGTCCGGGGGGGTATAGCAATCAGCCCCAGCATTTT
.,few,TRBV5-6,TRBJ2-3,CASSRSTRATDTQYF,TGTGCCAGCAGCCGGTCAACCAGGGCCACAGATACGCAGTATTTT
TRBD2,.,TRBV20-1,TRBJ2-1,CSARSGASYNEQFF,TGCAGTGCTCGTAGCGGGGCCTCCTACAATGAGCAGTTCTTC
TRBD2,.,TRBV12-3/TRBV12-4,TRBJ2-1,CASKPRTSGGKKYNEQFF,TGTGCCAGCAAGCCCCGGACTAGCGGGGGGAAAAAATACAATGAGCAGTTCTTC
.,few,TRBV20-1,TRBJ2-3,CSARDSSGGGPGDTQYF,TGCAGTGCTAGAGATTCGTCCGGGGGCGGCCCGGGAGATACGCAGTATTTT
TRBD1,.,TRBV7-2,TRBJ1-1,CASSLRGSGNTEAFF,TGTGCCAGCAGTCTCAGGGGGTCGGGGAACACTGAAGCTTTCTTT
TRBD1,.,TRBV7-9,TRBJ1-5,CASSLTGAARQPQHF,TGTGCCAGCAGCCTCACAGGGGCGGCTAGGCAGCCCCAGCATTTT
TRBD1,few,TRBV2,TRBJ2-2,CASGQGAGTGELFF,TGTGCCAGCGGTCAGGGGGCGGGTACCGGGGAGCTGTTTTTT
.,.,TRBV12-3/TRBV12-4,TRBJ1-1,CASSREAFF,TGTGCCAGCAGCCGCGAAGCTTTCTTT
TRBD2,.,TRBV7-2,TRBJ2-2,CASGLGLAGYGELFF,TGTGCCAGCGGGTTAGGACTAGCGGGGTACGGGGAGCTGTTTTTT
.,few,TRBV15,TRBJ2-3,CATSRDGSTDTQYF,TGTGCCACCAGCAGAGATGGGAGCACAGATACGCAGTATTTT
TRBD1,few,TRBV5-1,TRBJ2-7,CASRKDRLASNEQYF,TGCGCCAGCAGGAAGGACAGGCTGGCTTCCAACGAGCAGTACTTC
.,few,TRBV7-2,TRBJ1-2,CASSLDSRNYGYTF,TGTGCCAGCAGCCTTGACAGCCGCAACTATGGCTACACCTTC
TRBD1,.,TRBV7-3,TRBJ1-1,CASSAQGAGTEAFF,TGTGCCAGCAGCGCTCAGGGGGCGGGAACTGAAGCTTTCTTT
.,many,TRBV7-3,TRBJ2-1,CASSTRRLLPRGNSYNEQFF,TGTGCCAGCAGCACCAGACGGTTACTACCCAGGGGAAACTCCTACAATGAGCAGTTCTTC
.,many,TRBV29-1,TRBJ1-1,CSVAGTSNTEAFF,TGCAGCGTTGCGGGGACCTCGAACACTGAAGCTTTCTTT
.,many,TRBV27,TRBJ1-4,CASSFGTLTNEKLFF,TGTGCCAGCAGTTTTGGGACATTAACTAATGAAAAACTGTTTTTT
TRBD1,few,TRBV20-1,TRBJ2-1,CSARRGQGRSYNEQFF,TGCAGTGCTAGACGGGGACAGGGAAGATCCTACAATGAGCAGTTCTTC
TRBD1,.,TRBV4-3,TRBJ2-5,CASSQSGTGFETQYF,TGCGCCAGCAGCCAATCGGGGACAGGTTTCGAGACCCAGTACTTC
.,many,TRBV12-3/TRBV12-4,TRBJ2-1,CASRDLAGLFF,TGTGCCAGCAGGGACCTGGCTGGGCTGTTCTTC
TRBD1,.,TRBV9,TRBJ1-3,CASSVRGGHSSGNTIYF,TGTGCCAGCAGCGTACGAGGGGGCCATAGCTCTGGAAACACCATATATTTT
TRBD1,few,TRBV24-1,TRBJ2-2,CATSRGQGNTGELFF,TGTGCCACCAGCCGGGGACAGGGGAACACCGGGGAGCTGTTTTTT
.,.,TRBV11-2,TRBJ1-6,CASSLMGSLNSPLHF,TGTGCCAGCAGCCTAATGGGGAGCCTTAATTCACCCCTCCACTTT
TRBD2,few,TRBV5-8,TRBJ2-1,CASATSRASNEQFF,TGTGCCAGCGCGACTAGCCGGGCGAGCAATGAGCAGTTCTTC
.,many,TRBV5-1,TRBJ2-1,CASSLTGEQFF,TGCGCCAGCAGCTTAACAGGGGAGCAGTTCTTC
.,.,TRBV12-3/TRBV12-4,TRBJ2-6,CASSWTGANVLTF,TGTGCCAGCAGTTGGACTGGGGCCAACGTCCTGACTTTC
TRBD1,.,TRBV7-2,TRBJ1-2,CASSPARTGANYGYTF,TGTGCCAGCAGCCCCGCACGGACAGGCGCTAACTATGGCTACACCTTC
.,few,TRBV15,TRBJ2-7,CATSRRTGNYEQYF,TGTGCCACCAGCAGAAGGACTGGAAACTACGAGCAGTACTTC
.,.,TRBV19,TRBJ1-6,CASSIKTVDSPLHF,TGTGCCAGTAGTATTAAAACAGTAGATTCACCCCTCCACTTT
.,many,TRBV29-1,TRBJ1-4,CSAGNGTKLFF,TGCAGCGCTGGAAACGGGACAAAACTGTTTTTT
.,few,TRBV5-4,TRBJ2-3,CASSPARGATDTQYF,TGTGCCAGCAGCCCGGCTCGGGGGGCCACAGATACGCAGTATTTT
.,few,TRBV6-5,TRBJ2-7,CASSYSFIQGYEQYF,TGTGCCAGCAGTTACAGTTTTATCCAGGGTTACGAGCAGTACTTC
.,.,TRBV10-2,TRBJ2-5,CASSGSREETQYF,TGCGCCAGCAGTGGATCTAGGGAAGAGACCCAGTACTTC
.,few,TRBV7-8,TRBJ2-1,CASSLAVIARIHEQFF,TGTGCCAGCAGCTTAGCGGTAATAGCGAGAATACATGAGCAGTTCTTC
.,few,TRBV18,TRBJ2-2,CASSPSWGRLSGELFF,TGTGCCAGCTCACCATCGTGGGGGCGTCTCTCCGGGGAGCTGTTTTTT
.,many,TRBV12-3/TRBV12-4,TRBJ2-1,CASSPHSYNEQFF,TGTGCCAGCAGTCCCCATTCCTACAATGAGCAGTTCTTC
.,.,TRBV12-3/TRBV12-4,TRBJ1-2,CASSGAVRAQGGYTF,TGTGCCAGCAGTGGGGCTGTTAGGGCCCAGGGAGGCTACACCTTC
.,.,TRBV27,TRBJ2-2,CASSFPGNPTGELFF,TGTGCCAGCAGTTTCCCGGGGAATCCGACCGGGGAGCTGTTTTTT
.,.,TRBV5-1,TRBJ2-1,CASSSLGAPTSFF,TGCGCCAGCAGCAGCCTAGGAGCCCCGACATCATTCTTC
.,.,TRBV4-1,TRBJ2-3,CASSQDQGGTDTQYF,TGCGCCAGCAGCCAAGATCAAGGGGGGACAGATACGCAGTATTTT
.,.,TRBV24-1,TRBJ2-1,CATSEGWYNEQFF,TGTGCCACCAGTGAAGGATGGTACAATGAGCAGTTCTTC
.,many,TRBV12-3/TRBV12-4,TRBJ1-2,CASRETGANGYTF,TGTGCCAGCAGGGAAACGGGGGCGAATGGCTACACCTTC
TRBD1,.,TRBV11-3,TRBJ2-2,CASSLEGTGVGELFF,TGTGCCAGCAGCCTCGAGGGGACAGGGGTCGGGGAGCTGTTTTTT
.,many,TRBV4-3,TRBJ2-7,CASSQELVAYEQYF,TGCGCCAGCAGCCAAGAGCTAGTCGCCTACGAGCAGTACTTC
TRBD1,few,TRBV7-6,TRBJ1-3,CASSLLGTGRNTIYF,TGTGCCAGCAGCCTTCTCGGGACAGGCAGAAACACCATATATTTT
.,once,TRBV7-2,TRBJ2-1,CASSFYLNEQFF,TGTGCCAGCAGCTTCTACCTCAATGAGCAGTTCTTC
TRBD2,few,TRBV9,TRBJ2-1,CASSARGAGAHNEQFF,TGTGCCAGCAGCGCCCGCGGAGCGGGGGCACACAATGAGCAGTTCTTC